Shown below are 18 T cell receptor beta chains from a single sample sequenced in a study of blood T cell repertoires in COVID-19. Using immunoSEQ multiplex PCR, the repertoire was profiled, and TCRdb retains in-frame clones only, with some absent. Of about 150,000 clones detected, around 90% appear once; the ten largest clones hold roughly 3.9%. Specimen: PBMCs or T cells enriched from blood (not recorded which). The receptor set was obtained from a woman aged 40 to 49 who had been exposed to COVID-19.

This clone was picked up a small number of times. The rearrangement links TRBV5-4 to TRBJ1-5, with TRBD1 matching over 7 bases. This CDR3 region has 15 residues. The J segment lost 3 bases and the V segment lost 4 bases, leaving 7 bases of the junction unmatched. Germline CDR1 is SGHNT and CDR2 is YYREEE (reference sequence). DNA for the CDR3: TGTGCCAGCAGCCTGCGGGACAGACACAATCAGCCCCAGCATTTT. This sequence encodes CASSLRDRHNQPQHF.

The J gene is TRBJ1-1, the V gene TRBV11-2; D may be TRBD1 (5 bases). CDR1 is SGHAT and CDR2 is FQNNGV in the germline V gene. The CDR3 extends over 13 amino acids. V lost 2 bases and J lost 5, with 9 bases in between. CDR3 bases: TGTGCCAGCAGCTTAACGGGGGTGACTGAAGCTTTCTTT. Protein sequence: CASSLTGVTEAFF.

The V and J genes are TRBV7-6 and TRBJ1-4; D may be TRBD1 (6 bases). The V gene lost 5 bases and the J gene lost 4 bases, with 20 bases spanning the gap. Germline V CDR1 and CDR2: SGHVS, FNYEAQ. The CDR3 contains 17 residues. The CDR3 is CASSPSGGGGGNEKLFF. The CDR3 bases are TGTGCCAGCAGCCCCTCTGGCGGGGGCGGGGGTAATGAAAAACTGTTTTTT. The whole variable domain, remainder taken from reference TRBV7-6 and TRBJ1-4, is GAGVSQSPRYKVTKRGQDVALRCDPISGHVSLYWYRQALGQGPEFLTYFNYEAQQDKSGLPNDRFSAERPEGSISTLTIQRTEQRDSAMYRCASSPSGGGGGNEKLFFGSGTQLSVL.

The genes are TRBV3-1 (or the pseudogene TRBV3-2) and TRBJ2-2; TRBD2 matches 14 bases. Germline assignment: CDR1 LGHDT and CDR2 YNNKEL (reference sequence). With 3 bases clipped from V and 4 bases from J, the junction kept 7 bases outside the gene matches. CDR3 size: 18 residues. This chain's CDR3 is CASSQGLAGVGGTGELFF. Written as DNA, the CDR3 is TGTGCCAGCAGCCAGGGACTAGCGGGAGTGGGGGGCACCGGGGAGCTGTTTTTT.

This chain joins TRBV28 and TRBJ1-4; 9 bases are a match to TRBD1. There are 16 residues in the CDR3. Looked up from germline, CDR1 is MDHEN and CDR2 is SYDVKM. After removal of 5 bases from V and 5 bases from J, the junction contained 9 bases not matched to a gene. The chain's CDR3 is CASSIPGTGLNEKLFF. In nucleotides, the CDR3 is TGTGCCAGCAGTATTCCCGGGACAGGGTTAAATGAAAAACTGTTTTTT. Based on the CDR3 plus reference TRBV28 and TRBJ1-4, the full variable domain is DVKVTQSSRYLVKRTGEKVFLECVQDMDHENMFWYRQDPGLGLRLIYFSYDVKMKEKGDIPEGYSVSREKKERFSLILESASTNQTSMYLCASSIPGTGLNEKLFFGSGTQLSVL.

The chain links TRBV9 to TRBJ1-5, with a tentative D call TRBD1 (6 bases). The CDR3 extends over 14 amino acids. Between the trimmed V and J ends, which lost 0 bases and 5 bases, there was a span of 9 bases. The germline V gene encodes CDR1 SGDLS and CDR2 YYNGEE. The CDR3 loop is CASSVGSGDQPQHF. The DNA for the CDR3 is TGTGCCAGCAGCGTAGGTTCAGGGGATCAGCCCCAGCATTTT.

The rearrangement links TRBV21-1 to TRBJ1-5; the table assigns TRBD1, which was not confirmed against the DNA. TRBV21-1 is labeled a pseudogene. The CDR3 has 20 amino acids. CDR3 coding DNA: TGTGCCAGCAGCAAAGAAAATTGGGGACACCGATGTGGCAGCAATCAGCCCCAGCATTTT. It codes for CASSKENWGHRCGSNQPQHF.

The V call is TRBV2, the J call TRBJ2-1; 7 bases line up with TRBD2. This CDR3 comprises 14 residues. J gave up 9 bases and V 7 bases, and 12 bases lay outside the gene matches. CDR1 and CDR2 from the germline V gene are SNHLY and FYNNEI. The CDR3 nucleotides are TGTGCCAGCAAACTAGCGCTTGGAATAGTTGAGCAGTTCTTC. Translated, it gives CASKLALGIVEQFF.

This rearrangement joins TRBV6-5 to TRBJ2-4; tentatively, D is TRBD2 (5 bases). The ends were cut back, 8 bases at V and 0 bases at J, with 14 bases in the middle. There are 15 residues in the CDR3. Germline values: CDR1 MNHEY, CDR2 SVGAGI. The CDR3 DNA reads TGTGCCAGCGTGACGGGGTCGGCAGCCAAAAACATTCAGTACTTC. The encoded protein is CASVTGSAAKNIQYF.

J is TRBJ1-1 and V is TRBV6-6, with 10 bases aligning to TRBD1. CDR3 length equals 14 residues. CDR1 MNHNY and CDR2 SVGAGI come from the germline V gene (reference sequence). V was clipped by 7 bases and J by 0 bases; unmatched bases: 2. CDR3 residues: CASIGTGVNTEAFF. CDR3 in DNA: TGTGCCAGCATCGGGACAGGGGTGAACACTGAAGCTTTCTTT.

The chain links TRBV21-1 to TRBJ1-3; TRBD1 is taken as the D call from the table, unchecked against the DNA. TRBV21-1 corresponds to a pseudogene. This CDR3 has 14 amino acids. DNA of the CDR3: TGTGCCAGCAGCCGACCAGGGGCGAGAAACACCATATATTTT. Protein: CASSRPGARNTIYF.

This clone was seen a single time. The chain recombines TRBV10-1 with TRBJ1-4; maybe TRBD1 (5 bases). The V gene lost 3 bases and the J gene lost 6 bases, with 5 bases spanning the gap. The CDR3 is 12 residues long. CDR1 WNHNN and CDR2 SYGVQD come from the germline V gene (reference sequence). In nucleotides, the CDR3 is TGCGCCAGCAGTGAAGGGGATGAAAAACTGTTTTTT. It is translated as CASSEGDEKLFF.

The chain couples TRBV11-2 to TRBJ2-5; the match to TRBD2 covers 11 bases. This CDR3 comprises 17 residues. V shed 1 base, J shed 1 base, and the junction held 5 bases outside the gene matches. Germline CDR1 reads SGHAT; CDR2 reads FQNNGV. CDR3 sequence reads: CASSLGGTSGPQETQYF. CDR3 nucleotides: TGTGCCAGCAGCTTAGGAGGGACTAGCGGTCCCCAAGAGACCCAGTACTTC.

V and J are TRBV7-3 and TRBJ2-3; 11 bases line up with TRBD2. The ends lost 5 bases at V and 2 bases at J; junction bases unmatched: 6. Germline lookup yields CDR1 SGHTA and CDR2 FQGTGA. The CDR3 runs to 16 residues. The DNA of the CDR3 is TGTGCCAGCAGCCCAGGACTAGCGGGTCACACAGATACGCAGTATTTT. It codes for CASSPGLAGHTDTQYF.

The V gene is TRBV19, the J gene TRBJ2-4, with a tentative D call TRBD1 (6 bases). This CDR3 contains 18 residues. Germline loops: CDR1 LNHDA, CDR2 SQIVND (reference sequence). V lost 0 bases to trimming and J lost 6 bases, with 21 bases between them. The CDR3 region is CASSIEGSEMGQRNIQYF. Here the CDR3 DNA reads TGTGCCAGTAGTATAGAAGGAAGTGAGATGGGACAAAGAAACATTCAGTACTTC.

The chain recombines TRBV6-5 with TRBJ1-2; perhaps TRBD1 as D (6 bases). Germline V gives CDR1 MNHEY, CDR2 SVGAGI. The ends were cut back, 7 bases at V and 4 bases at J, with 19 bases in the middle. The CDR3 length is 15 residues. The CDR3 loop reads CASTTVGGGSYGYTF. CDR3 nucleotides: TGTGCCAGCACCACCGTTGGGGGCGGTAGCTATGGCTACACCTTC.

V usage is TRBV4-1 and J usage is TRBJ2-5, with D hard to call. V shed 1 base and J shed 4 bases, with 10 bases lying between them. Germline-derived CDR1 and CDR2 are MGHRA and YSYEKL. The CDR3 sequence is 14 residues long. CDR3 loop: CASSQVGQRETQYF. CDR3 DNA: TGCGCCAGCAGCCAAGTTGGGCAGAGAGAGACCCAGTACTTC.

The chain couples TRBV12-3 or TRBV12-4 to TRBJ1-4, with D hard to call. Trimming shortened V by 3 bases and J by 8 bases, and 10 bases separated the two germline ends. This CDR3 has 13 amino acids. The CDR3 bases are TGTGCCAGCAGTTTCGGGAAGCGGGAAAAACTGTTTTTT. Protein: CASSFGKREKLFF.